This T cell receptor beta chain was retrieved from a study of T cells after yellow fever vaccination. The CDR3 is made up of 14 amino acids. Germline V gene sequence: CDR1 LNHDA, CDR2 SQIVND (reference sequence). The V gene lost 10 bases and the J gene lost 7 bases, with 17 bases spanning the gap. As TCR cDNA was made by 5'RACE template switching, a universal primer site and UMIs were added. TCRdb independently ran MiXCR on the 5' RACE reads; one entry per CDR3 protein. The table shows 200,000 to 300,000 distinct CDR3 sequences, with about 7.1% occurring only once. The V gene is TRBV19, the J gene TRBJ1-6; D unclear. The TCR comes from a man aged 25-45 years who received the YFV17D yellow fever vaccine. Here the sequenced sample was CD4+ T cells sorted from PBMCs, taken 15 days after the yellow fever booster vaccination. The CDR3 here is CATSYTGVNSPLHF. CDR3 DNA sequence: TGTGCCACTTCTTACACCGGGGTGAATTCACCCCTCCACTTT.